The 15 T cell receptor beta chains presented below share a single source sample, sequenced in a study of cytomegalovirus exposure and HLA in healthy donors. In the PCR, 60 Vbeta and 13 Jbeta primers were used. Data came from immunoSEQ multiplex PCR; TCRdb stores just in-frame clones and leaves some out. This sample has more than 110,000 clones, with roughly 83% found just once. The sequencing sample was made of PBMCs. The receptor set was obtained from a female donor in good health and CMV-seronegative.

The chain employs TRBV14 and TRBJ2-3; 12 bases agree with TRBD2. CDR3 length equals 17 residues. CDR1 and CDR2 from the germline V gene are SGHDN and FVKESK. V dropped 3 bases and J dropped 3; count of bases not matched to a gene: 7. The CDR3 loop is CASSQSLLAGGTDTQYF. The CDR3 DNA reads TGTGCCAGCAGCCAGTCATTACTAGCGGGGGGAACAGATACGCAGTATTTT.

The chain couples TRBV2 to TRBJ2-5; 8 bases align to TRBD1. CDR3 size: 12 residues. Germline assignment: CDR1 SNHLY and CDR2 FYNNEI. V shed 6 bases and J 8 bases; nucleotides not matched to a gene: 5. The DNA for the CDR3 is TGTGCCAGCAGCCTCCAGGGGGCTACCCAGTACTTC. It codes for CASSLQGATQYF.

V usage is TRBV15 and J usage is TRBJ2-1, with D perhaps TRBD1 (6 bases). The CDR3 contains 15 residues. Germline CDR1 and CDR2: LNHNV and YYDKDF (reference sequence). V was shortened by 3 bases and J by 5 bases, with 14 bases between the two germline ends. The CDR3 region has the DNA TGTGCCACCAGCAGTCTGATACAGGGAAACAATGAGCAGTTCTTC. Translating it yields CATSSLIQGNNEQFF.

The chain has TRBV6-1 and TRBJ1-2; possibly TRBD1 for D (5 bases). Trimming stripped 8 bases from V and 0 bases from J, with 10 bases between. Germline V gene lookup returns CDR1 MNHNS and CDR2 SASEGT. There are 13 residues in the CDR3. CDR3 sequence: CASGRGANYGYTF. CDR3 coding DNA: TGTGCCAGCGGGCGGGGCGCTAACTATGGCTACACCTTC.

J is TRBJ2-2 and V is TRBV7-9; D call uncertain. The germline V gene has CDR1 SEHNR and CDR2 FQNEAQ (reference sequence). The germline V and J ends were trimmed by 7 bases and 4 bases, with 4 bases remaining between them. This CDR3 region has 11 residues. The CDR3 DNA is TGTGCCAGCACTATCACCGGGGAGCTGTTTTTT. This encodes CASTITGELFF.

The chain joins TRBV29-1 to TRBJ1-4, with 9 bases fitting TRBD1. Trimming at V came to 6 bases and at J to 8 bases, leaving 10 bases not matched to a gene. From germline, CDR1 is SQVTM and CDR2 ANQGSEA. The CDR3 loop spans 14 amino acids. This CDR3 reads CSVLTGTGREKLFF. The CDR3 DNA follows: TGCAGCGTCCTCACCGGGACAGGGCGGGAAAAACTGTTTTTT. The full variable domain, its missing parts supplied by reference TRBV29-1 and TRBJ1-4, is SAVISQKPSRDICQRGTSLTIQCQVDSQVTMMFWYRQQPGQSLTLIATANQGSEATYESGFVIDKFPISRPNLTFSTLTVSNMSPEDSSIYLCSVLTGTGREKLFFGSGTQLSVL.

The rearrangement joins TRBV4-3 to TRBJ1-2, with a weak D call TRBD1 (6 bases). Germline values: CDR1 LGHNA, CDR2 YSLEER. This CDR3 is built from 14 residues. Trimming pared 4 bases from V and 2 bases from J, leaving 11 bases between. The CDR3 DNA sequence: TGCGCCAGCAGCCGCAGGGGAGGGAACTATGGCTACACCTTC. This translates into CASSRRGGNYGYTF.

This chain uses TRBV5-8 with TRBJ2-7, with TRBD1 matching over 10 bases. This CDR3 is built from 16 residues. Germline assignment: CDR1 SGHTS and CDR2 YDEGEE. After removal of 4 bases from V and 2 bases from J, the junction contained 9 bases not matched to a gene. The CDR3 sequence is CASSTDRGRRPYEQYF. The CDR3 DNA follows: TGTGCCAGCAGCACAGACAGGGGGCGCAGACCCTACGAGCAGTACTTC.

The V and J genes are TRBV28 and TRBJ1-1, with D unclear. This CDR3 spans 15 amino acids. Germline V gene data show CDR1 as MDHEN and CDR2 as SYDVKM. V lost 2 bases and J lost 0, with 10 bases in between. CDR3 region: CASSLVGSVNTEAFF. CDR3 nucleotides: TGTGCCAGCAGTTTAGTCGGGTCGGTGAACACTGAAGCTTTCTTT.

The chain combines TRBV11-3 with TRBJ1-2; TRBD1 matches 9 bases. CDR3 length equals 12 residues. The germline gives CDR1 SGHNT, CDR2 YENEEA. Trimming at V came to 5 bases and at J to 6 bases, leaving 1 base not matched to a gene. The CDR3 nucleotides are TGTGCCAGCAGCGGACAGGGGAATGGCTACACCTTC. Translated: CASSGQGNGYTF.

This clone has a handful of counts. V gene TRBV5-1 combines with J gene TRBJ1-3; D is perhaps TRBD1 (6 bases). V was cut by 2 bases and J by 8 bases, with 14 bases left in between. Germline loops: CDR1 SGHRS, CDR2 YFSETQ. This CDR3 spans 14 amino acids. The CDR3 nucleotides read TGCGCCAGCAGCTTAACTCAGGGGTCCGACACCATATATTTT. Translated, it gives CASSLTQGSDTIYF.

For the CDR3, the DNA is TGCGCCAGCAGCCCACACGGGTGGGACAGGGTTTTTGAAGAGACCCAGTACTTC. It is translated as CASSPHGWDRVFEETQYF. The V call is TRBV4-1, the J call TRBJ2-5, with 9 positions matching TRBD1. Germline loops: CDR1 MGHRA, CDR2 YSYEKL. The CDR3 runs 18 residues. V dropped 4 bases and J dropped 3; count of bases not matched to a gene: 15.

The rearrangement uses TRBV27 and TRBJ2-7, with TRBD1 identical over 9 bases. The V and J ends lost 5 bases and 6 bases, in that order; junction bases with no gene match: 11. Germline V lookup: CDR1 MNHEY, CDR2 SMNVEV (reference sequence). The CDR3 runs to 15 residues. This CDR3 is CASSRTGGAPLEQYF. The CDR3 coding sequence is TGTGCCAGCAGTAGAACAGGGGGCGCCCCCCTCGAGCAGTACTTC.

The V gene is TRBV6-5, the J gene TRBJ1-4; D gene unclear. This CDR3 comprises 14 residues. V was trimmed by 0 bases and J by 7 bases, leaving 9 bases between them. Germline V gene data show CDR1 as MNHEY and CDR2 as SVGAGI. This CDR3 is CASSYSSGVEKLFF. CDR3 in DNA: TGTGCCAGCAGTTACTCGAGCGGGGTTGAAAAACTGTTTTTT.

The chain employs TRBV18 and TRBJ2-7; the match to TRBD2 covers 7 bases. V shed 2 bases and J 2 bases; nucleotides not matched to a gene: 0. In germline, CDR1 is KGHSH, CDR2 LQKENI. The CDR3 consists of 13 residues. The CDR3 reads CASSPSGAYEQYF. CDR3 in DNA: TGTGCCAGCTCACCAAGCGGGGCCTACGAGCAGTACTTC.